This T cell receptor (beta chain) was profiled in a study of T-cell memory formation after mild COVID-19. Libraries for TCRalpha and TCRbeta carried sample barcodes and unique molecular identifiers via 5'RACE. MiXCR, run by TCRdb on the 5' RACE reads, gives a single entry per CDR3 protein. This table holds around 400,000 distinct CDR3 sequences, 20% to 30% found once. Germline values: CDR1 MNHEY, CDR2 SVGAGI. J gave up 7 bases and V 0 bases, and 5 bases lay outside the gene matches. There are 16 residues in the CDR3. The V call is TRBV6-5, the J call TRBJ2-1; TRBD2 matches 11 bases. The source is an adult woman who had mild COVID-19 (a few samples of this study predate the infection). Cell type and time point are not known. Sequencing was performed on PBMCs or a T cell subset sorted from them (not recorded which). CDR3 nucleotides: TGTGCCAGCAGTTACTCGATTAGCGGGAGGGCTAATGAGCAGTTCTTC. This gives the protein CASSYSISGRANEQFF.